These 3 T cell receptor beta chains were sequenced from one sample in a study of T-cell memory formation after mild COVID-19. TCRdb independently ran MiXCR on the 5' RACE reads; one entry per CDR3 protein. The sample consists of under 150,000 distinct CDR3 sequences, 20% to 25% of them appearing once. Sequenced input: PBMCs or a T cell subset sorted from them (not recorded which). Receptors originate from a man between 18 and 35 years old who had mild COVID-19 (a few samples of this study predate the infection). Cell type and time point are not known.

V is TRBV7-8 and J is TRBJ1-2; possibly TRBD1 for D (5 bases). CDR3 size: 16 residues. The germline gives CDR1 SGHVS, CDR2 FQNEAQ. Trimming removed 5 bases from V and 0 bases from J, with 16 bases in between. The CDR3 sequence is CASSLGQAWANYGYTF. The CDR3, as DNA: TGTGCCAGCAGCCTCGGACAAGCCTGGGCTAACTATGGCTACACCTTC.

The V gene is TRBV9, the J gene TRBJ1-2; 8 nucleotides align to TRBD1. The CDR3 consists of 13 residues. The junction had 7 bases not matched to a gene; V was cut back by 6 bases and J by 6 bases. CDR1 SGDLS and CDR2 YYNGEE come from the germline V gene. The CDR3 is CASTLDRADGYTF. The CDR3 DNA is TGTGCCAGCACCCTGGACAGGGCAGATGGCTACACCTTC.

The table lists this clonotype with a count of one. The CDR3 loop is CASSFGRGQSTGELFF. The CDR3, as DNA: TGTGCCAGCAGTTTCGGCAGGGGCCAGAGCACCGGGGAGCTGTTTTTT. The chain recombines TRBV12-3 or TRBV12-4 with TRBJ2-2; perhaps TRBD1 as D (6 bases). This CDR3 spans 16 amino acids. V was trimmed by 3 bases and J by 4 bases, leaving 15 bases between them.